This TCR beta chain was observed in a study of T cell responses to AZD1222 COVID-19 vaccine. Study-level points and caveats: There were vaccine-associated CD4 TCRs across spike, dominant at 160-218 and 743-854.

Method: immunoSEQ multiplex PCR; TCRdb's copy keeps in-frame clones and lacks some. The sample records 150,000 or so clones, 91% being singletons. About this clone: Its antigen remains unidentified.

The sample consisted of peripheral blood, taken on day 0 of AZD1222 vaccination. The receptor comes from an adult in good health.

DNA of the CDR3: TGTGCCACCATCGGCCGGGGGCAGAACACTGAAGCTTTCTTT. Translation: CATIGRGQNTEAFF. V is TRBV19 and J is TRBJ1-1; possibly TRBD1 for D (6 bases). Germline assignment: CDR1 LNHDA and CDR2 SQIVND (reference sequence). With 10 bases removed from V and 1 base from J, the gap between germline ends came to 16 bases. CDR3 length: 14 residues.